This is a list of T cell receptor beta chains from one sample in a study of blood T cells in healthy people across ages. TCRdb reprocessed the 5' RACE reads via MiXCR and lists one record per CDR3 protein. The profile shows under 2 million distinct CDR3 sequences, 30% to 40% of them singletons. Sequences were obtained from blood. The receptors were sampled from a woman in her 30s in good health. CDR3s include the opening cysteine and the closing phenylalanine or tryptophan. The D gene is left open where the match is weak. Part of the rows lack a size; the others show once, few, many or a class for expanded clones.

size: few; length: 16; D: TRBD2; V: TRBV10-3; J: TRBJ2-7; CDR3: CAISGSIAGDSYEQYF; DNA: TGTGCCATCAGTGGGTCCATAGCGGGTGACTCCTACGAGCAGTACTTC
size: .; length: 13; D: .; V: TRBV9; J: TRBJ1-1; CDR3: CASSVGFLGEAFF; DNA: TGTGCCAGCAGCGTAGGGTTCCTGGGAGAAGCTTTCTTT
size: .; length: 14; D: .; V: TRBV20-1; J: TRBJ2-1; CDR3: CSAPPVPAYNEQFF; DNA: TGCAGTGCACCGCCAGTACCGGCCTACAATGAGCAGTTCTTC
size: .; length: 16; D: TRBD2; V: TRBV7-9; J: TRBJ2-3; CDR3: CASSDSGTSGTDTQYF; DNA: TGTGCCAGCAGTGACTCCGGGACTAGCGGCACAGATACGCAGTATTTT
size: .; length: 13; D: .; V: TRBV20-1; J: TRBJ2-3; CDR3: CSARLLGGDTQYF; DNA: TGCAGTGCTAGACTTCTAGGTGGAGATACGCAGTATTTT
size: .; length: 14; D: TRBD2; V: TRBV20-1; J: TRBJ2-1; CDR3: CSAPLWTSENEQFF; DNA: TGCAGTGCTCCCCTCTGGACTAGCGAGAATGAGCAGTTCTTC
size: many; length: 15; D: .; V: TRBV7-2; J: TRBJ2-4; CDR3: CASSPMGGAKNIQYF; DNA: TGTGCCAGCAGCCCAATGGGGGGAGCCAAAAACATTCAGTACTTC
size: few; length: 15; D: TRBD1; V: TRBV11-2; J: TRBJ2-3; CDR3: CASSLNDRGLDTQYF; DNA: TGTGCCAGCAGCTTGAATGACAGGGGGTTAGATACGCAGTATTTT
size: .; length: 15; D: .; V: TRBV7-9; J: TRBJ2-3; CDR3: CASSSPGSPPDTQYF; DNA: TGTGCCAGCAGCTCCCCAGGGAGCCCCCCAGATACGCAGTATTTT
size: few; length: 11; D: .; V: TRBV30; J: TRBJ2-7; CDR3: CAWSNRDEQYF; DNA: TGTGCCTGGAGCAACAGAGACGAGCAGTACTTC
size: .; length: 13; D: .; V: TRBV27; J: TRBJ2-1; CDR3: CASSTPARNEQFF; DNA: TGTGCCAGCAGCACCCCGGCCCGGAATGAGCAGTTCTTC
size: .; length: 15; D: .; V: TRBV5-1; J: TRBJ2-7; CDR3: CASSLEGGPSYEQYF; DNA: TGCGCCAGCAGCTTGGAGGGAGGTCCCTCCTACGAGCAGTACTTC
size: .; length: 18; D: TRBD2; V: TRBV3-1; J: TRBJ2-1; CDR3: CASSQETLTGGFYNEQFF; DNA: TGTGCCAGCAGCCAAGAAACCCTGACGGGGGGGTTTTACAATGAGCAGTTCTTC
size: .; length: 13; D: TRBD2; V: TRBV6-2/TRBV6-3; J: TRBJ2-1; CDR3: CASSYSAGTSQFF; DNA: TGTGCCAGCAGTTACTCGGCCGGGACTAGCCAGTTCTTC
size: few; length: 15; D: TRBD1; V: TRBV9; J: TRBJ2-7; CDR3: CASSVGDSFPYEQYF; DNA: TGTGCCAGCAGCGTAGGGGACAGCTTTCCCTACGAGCAGTACTTC
size: .; length: 15; D: TRBD1; V: TRBV5-6; J: TRBJ2-1; CDR3: CASSQRTGGHNEQFF; DNA: TGTGCCAGCAGCCAAAGGACAGGCGGGCACAATGAGCAGTTCTTC
size: .; length: 15; D: .; V: TRBV6-1; J: TRBJ1-5; CDR3: CASTGAEGGNQPQHF; DNA: TGTGCCAGCACAGGGGCTGAGGGAGGGAATCAGCCCCAGCATTTT
size: few; length: 12; D: .; V: TRBV20-1; J: TRBJ1-1; CDR3: CSAYRTGTEAFF; DNA: TGCAGTGCTTACAGGACGGGGACTGAAGCTTTCTTT
size: few; length: 15; D: .; V: TRBV28; J: TRBJ2-1; CDR3: CASSLSTPTHGEQFF; DNA: TGTGCCAGCAGTTTATCCACCCCCACCCACGGTGAGCAGTTCTTC
size: few; length: 12; D: TRBD1; V: TRBV6-6; J: TRBJ2-7; CDR3: CASIGTDYEQYF; DNA: TGTGCCAGCATCGGGACAGACTACGAGCAGTACTTC
size: few; length: 18; D: .; V: TRBV21-1; J: TRBJ2-7; CDR3: CASSKVIFPGGSRYEQYF; DNA: TGTGCCAGCAGCAAAGTAATTTTTCCCGGCGGGAGTCGGTACGAGCAGTACTTC
size: once; length: 16; D: TRBD2; V: TRBV6-1; J: TRBJ2-3; CDR3: CASSEGAGGGTDTQYF; DNA: TGTGCCAGCAGTGAAGGGGCGGGAGGTGGTACAGATACGCAGTATTTT
size: .; length: 17; D: TRBD2; V: TRBV7-6; J: TRBJ2-1; CDR3: CASSFRTSANSYNEQFF; DNA: TGTGCCAGCAGCTTCCGGACTAGCGCAAACTCCTACAATGAGCAGTTCTTC
size: .; length: 14; D: TRBD2; V: TRBV20-1; J: TRBJ2-1; CDR3: CSARDQSGKDEQFF; DNA: TGCAGTGCTAGAGATCAGAGCGGGAAGGATGAGCAGTTCTTC
size: few; length: 17; D: TRBD1; V: TRBV6-5; J: TRBJ1-2; CDR3: CASSYGSVGQGGSGYTF; DNA: TGTGCCAGCAGTTACGGGAGTGTTGGACAGGGGGGAAGTGGCTACACCTTC
size: .; length: 15; D: TRBD1; V: TRBV12-3/TRBV12-4; J: TRBJ2-6; CDR3: CAGSLTGAGANVLTF; DNA: TGTGCCGGCAGCCTCACAGGGGCTGGGGCCAACGTCCTGACTTTC
size: few; length: 13; D: .; V: TRBV5-5; J: TRBJ1-1; CDR3: CASSPWSASEAFF; DNA: TGTGCCAGCAGCCCCTGGTCGGCATCGGAAGCTTTCTTT
size: few; length: 16; D: TRBD2; V: TRBV27; J: TRBJ2-1; CDR3: CASSLSGGGYYNEQFF; DNA: TGTGCCAGCAGTTTATCTGGCGGGGGATATTACAATGAGCAGTTCTTC
size: few; length: 12; D: .; V: TRBV9; J: TRBJ2-2; CDR3: CASSVDPGELFF; DNA: TGTGCCAGCAGCGTAGACCCCGGGGAGCTGTTTTTT
size: .; length: 15; D: TRBD1; V: TRBV20-1; J: TRBJ2-3; CDR3: CSARPSTGMPDTQYF; DNA: TGCAGTGCTAGGCCCTCGACAGGGATGCCGGATACGCAGTATTTT
size: .; length: 16; D: TRBD2; V: TRBV2; J: TRBJ2-1; CDR3: CASRVLTSGPYNEQFF; DNA: TGTGCCAGCAGGGTATTAACTAGCGGGCCGTACAATGAGCAGTTCTTC
size: .; length: 14; D: .; V: TRBV3-1; J: TRBJ2-5; CDR3: CASTMLAAGETQYF; DNA: TGTGCCAGCACCATGCTAGCAGCCGGTGAGACCCAGTACTTC
size: .; length: 15; D: .; V: TRBV4-1; J: TRBJ2-7; CDR3: CASSQDFEGGDEQYF; DNA: TGCGCCAGCAGCCAAGATTTCGAAGGAGGGGACGAGCAGTACTTC
size: .; length: 11; D: TRBD1; V: TRBV20-1; J: TRBJ1-4; CDR3: CSEPRGDRLFF; DNA: TGCAGTGAACCTCGAGGGGACAGACTGTTTTTT
size: .; length: 15; D: .; V: TRBV5-1; J: TRBJ2-3; CDR3: CASSPRGESTDTQYF; DNA: TGCGCCAGCAGCCCGCGAGGGGAAAGCACAGATACGCAGTATTTT
size: .; length: 15; D: .; V: TRBV30; J: TRBJ1-2; CDR3: CAWSAQGIARAGYTF; DNA: TGTGCCTGGAGTGCGCAGGGTATCGCCCGCGCCGGCTACACCTTC
size: once; length: 15; D: .; V: TRBV3-1; J: TRBJ1-2; CDR3: CASSRSGVGGYGYTF; DNA: TGTGCCAGCAGCCGTTCCGGGGTGGGCGGGTATGGCTACACCTTC
size: once; length: 15; D: .; V: TRBV7-9; J: TRBJ2-5; CDR3: CASSFSRQRQETQYF; DNA: TGTGCCAGCAGCTTCTCCAGACAGCGACAAGAGACCCAGTACTTC
size: .; length: 14; D: .; V: TRBV5-1; J: TRBJ2-5; CDR3: CTSSLTGPQETQYF; DNA: TGCACCAGCAGCTTGACGGGACCGCAAGAGACCCAGTACTTC
size: .; length: 16; D: TRBD2; V: TRBV5-1; J: TRBJ2-3; CDR3: CASRRLAGLVTDTQYF; DNA: TGCGCCAGCAGGCGGCTAGCGGGACTTGTCACAGATACGCAGTATTTT
size: .; length: 14; D: .; V: TRBV6-5; J: TRBJ2-7; CDR3: CAGRSVPGVYEQYF; DNA: TGTGCCGGCAGGTCGGTTCCAGGGGTCTACGAGCAGTACTTC
size: .; length: 14; D: .; V: TRBV27; J: TRBJ2-7; CDR3: CASSLTGISHEQYF; DNA: TGTGCCAGCAGTTTGACTGGGATATCGCACGAGCAGTACTTC
size: .; length: 16; D: .; V: TRBV7-8; J: TRBJ1-1; CDR3: CASSYLFGGASTEAFF; DNA: TGTGCCAGCAGCTACCTGTTCGGGGGCGCATCCACTGAAGCTTTCTTT
size: .; length: 17; D: .; V: TRBV7-9; J: TRBJ1-3; CDR3: CASSFAKPRDSGNTIYF; DNA: TGTGCCAGCAGCTTCGCTAAACCAAGAGACTCTGGAAACACCATATATTTT
size: few; length: 14; D: .; V: TRBV10-3; J: TRBJ1-1; CDR3: CAISELSGATEAFF; DNA: TGTGCCATCAGTGAACTAAGCGGGGCCACTGAAGCTTTCTTT
size: few; length: 15; D: .; V: TRBV9; J: TRBJ2-5; CDR3: CASTPMGAPQETQYF; DNA: TGTGCCAGCACCCCGATGGGAGCGCCCCAAGAGACCCAGTACTTC
size: .; length: 15; D: TRBD1; V: TRBV27; J: TRBJ2-7; CDR3: CASSSGGRGRYEQYF; DNA: TGTGCCAGCAGTTCAGGGGGCCGGGGACGTTACGAGCAGTACTTC
size: .; length: 16; D: TRBD2; V: TRBV5-4; J: TRBJ2-1; CDR3: CASSLGSGSTYNEQFF; DNA: TGTGCCAGCAGCTTGGGGAGCGGGAGCACCTACAATGAGCAGTTCTTC
size: few; length: 13; D: .; V: TRBV29-1; J: TRBJ2-3; CDR3: CSVYVQGPDTQYF; DNA: TGCAGCGTCTACGTACAGGGTCCCGATACGCAGTATTTT
size: few; length: 11; D: .; V: TRBV20-1; J: TRBJ2-7; CDR3: CSATHLTEQYF; DNA: TGCAGTGCTACCCACCTTACCGAGCAGTACTTC
size: few; length: 17; D: .; V: TRBV7-2; J: TRBJ2-1; CDR3: CASSLRSARSSYNEQFF; DNA: TGTGCCAGCAGCTTAAGGTCTGCAAGAAGCTCCTACAATGAGCAGTTCTTC
size: once; length: 14; D: .; V: TRBV30; J: TRBJ2-5; CDR3: CAWSDSGPQETQYF; DNA: TGTGCCTGGAGTGACTCTGGGCCCCAAGAGACCCAGTACTTC
size: .; length: 14; D: .; V: TRBV9; J: TRBJ2-1; CDR3: CASSVAGDSHEQFF; DNA: TGTGCCAGCAGCGTAGCGGGAGATTCCCATGAGCAGTTCTTC
size: few; length: 14; D: TRBD1; V: TRBV7-9; J: TRBJ1-4; CDR3: CASSRQGDGEKLFF; DNA: TGTGCCAGCAGCCGACAGGGGGACGGTGAAAAACTGTTTTTT
size: many; length: 13; D: TRBD2; V: TRBV20-1; J: TRBJ2-3; CDR3: CSARTSGADTQYF; DNA: TGCAGTGCTAGGACTAGCGGGGCAGATACGCAGTATTTT
size: .; length: 17; D: TRBD1; V: TRBV9; J: TRBJ1-2; CDR3: CASSVGPLKTGSYGYTF; DNA: TGTGCCAGCAGCGTAGGACCACTCAAGACAGGGAGCTATGGCTACACCTTC
size: few; length: 14; D: TRBD1; V: TRBV12-3/TRBV12-4; J: TRBJ1-4; CDR3: CASSFDRGFEKLFF; DNA: TGTGCCAGCAGTTTCGACAGGGGTTTTGAAAAACTGTTTTTT
size: .; length: 17; D: TRBD2; V: TRBV7-2; J: TRBJ2-1; CDR3: CASSFLPSGGRDNEQFF; DNA: TGTGCCAGCAGCTTCCTTCCTAGCGGGGGGCGGGACAATGAGCAGTTCTTC
size: .; length: 16; D: .; V: TRBV30; J: TRBJ2-5; CDR3: CAWGRGQGVGQETQYF; DNA: TGTGCCTGGGGGAGGGGGCAGGGAGTAGGCCAAGAGACCCAGTACTTC